One and the same sample provided the 6 T cell receptor beta chains below, sequenced in a study of PD-1 blockade in classical Hodgkin lymphoma. The repertoire was sequenced with immunoSEQ multiplex PCR; TCRdb's copy has only in-frame clones and lacks some. The repertoire consists of about 96,000 clones, with under 95% occurring once and the leading ten covering just under 2%. Regarding time point: cycle 4 day 1 (C4D1), after more than five weeks of nivolumab. Brentuximab vedotin exposure varied among the patients, all of whom had relapsed after autologous stem cell transplantation. Specimen: peripheral blood mononuclear cells (PBMCs), collected before the fourth cycle of nivolumab. These receptors originate from a human donor with classical Hodgkin lymphoma.

The chain couples TRBV30 to TRBJ2-3; TRBD1 is a possible D gene (6 bases). The CDR3 contains 12 residues. Germline CDR1 GTSNPN, CDR2 SVGIG (reference sequence). Trimming took 4 bases from V and 4 from J, leaving 9 bases between them. CDR3 protein: CAWTSGADTQYF. In nucleotides, the CDR3 is TGTGCCTGGACTTCAGGGGCAGATACGCAGTATTTT.

On this clone itself: The sample holds other DNA sequences that translate to the same CDR3. The chain has TRBV30 and TRBJ1-4; D is ambiguous. The CDR3 is 14 residues long. The V and J ends lost 3 bases and 5 bases respectively, with 13 bases between them. In germline, CDR1 is GTSNPN, CDR2 SVGIG (reference sequence). Here the CDR3 DNA reads TGTGCCTGGAGCGAAACCGGGTCCAATGAAAAACTGTTTTTT. It yields the protein CAWSETGSNEKLFF.

This clone appeared a single time. The rearrangement joins TRBV19 to TRBJ2-3, with 8 bases identical to TRBD2. The V gene's germline CDR1 is LNHDA and CDR2 SQIVND (reference sequence). The CDR3 extends over 14 amino acids. With 7 bases clipped from V and 4 bases from J, the junction kept 7 bases outside the gene matches. CDR3 sequence reads: CASKSGLVADTQYF. CDR3 nucleotide sequence: TGTGCCAGTAAATCGGGACTAGTGGCAGATACGCAGTATTTT.

The rearrangement uses TRBV29-1 and TRBJ2-6; no clear D. Germline assignment: CDR1 SQVTM and CDR2 ANQGSEA. This CDR3 is built from 14 residues. Trimming cost V 4 bases and J 0 bases, with 7 bases left between them. CDR3 coding DNA: TGCAGCGTTGTTCTACTCTCTGGGGCCAACGTCCTGACTTTC. Residues: CSVVLLSGANVLTF. Combining the CDR3 with reference TRBV29-1 and TRBJ2-6 gives the whole variable domain SAVISQKPSRDICQRGTSLTIQCQVDSQVTMMFWYRQQPGQSLTLIATANQGSEATYESGFVIDKFPISRPNLTFSTLTVSNMSPEDSSIYLCSVVLLSGANVLTFGAGSRLTVL.

The sample holds a few counts of this clone. This chain uses TRBV30 with TRBJ1-1, with 7 bases identical to TRBD1. Per germline, CDR1 GTSNPN and CDR2 SVGIG (reference sequence). After removal of 7 bases from V and 1 base from J, the junction contained 3 bases not matched to a gene. This CDR3 has 12 amino acids. The CDR3 DNA sequence: TGTGCCTATGACAGGGAGAACACTGAAGCTTTCTTT. It yields the protein CAYDRENTEAFF.

The gene calls are TRBV6-5 and TRBJ1-1, with a possible D match to TRBD1 (5 bases). V lost 8 bases and J lost 0, with 7 bases in between. The germline V gene has CDR1 MNHEY and CDR2 SVGAGI. There are 12 residues in the CDR3. The CDR3 DNA follows: TGTGCCAGCTACAGGTTGAACACTGAAGCTTTCTTT. Protein product: CASYRLNTEAFF.